Shown below are 17 T cell receptor beta chains from a single sample sequenced in a study of blood T cell repertoires in COVID-19. Here immunoSEQ multiplex PCR was the method, and the copy in TCRdb shows in-frame clones only, minus some. The sample lists roughly 250,000 clones, about 90% occurring once. Material for sequencing was PBMCs or T cells enriched from blood (not recorded which). The receptors stem from a woman in her forties with acute COVID-19.

This chain connects TRBV24-1 to TRBJ1-5, with D possibly matching TRBD1 (6 bases). The CDR3 spans 19 residues. The germline gives CDR1 KGHDR, CDR2 SFDVKD. The germline V and J ends were trimmed by 3 bases and 0 bases, with 20 bases remaining between them. The CDR3 loop is CATSDEWTERLYSNQPQHF. The DNA for the CDR3 is TGTGCCACCAGTGATGAGTGGACAGAGCGCCTTTATAGCAATCAGCCCCAGCATTTT.

The rearrangement uses TRBV7-8 and TRBJ2-7, with a possible D match to TRBD2 (5 bases). The V and J ends lost 1 base and 3 bases respectively, with 7 bases between them. The germline V gene encodes CDR1 SGHVS and CDR2 FQNEAQ. The CDR3 sequence is 13 residues long. The CDR3 DNA is TGTGCCAGCAGCTTAGACGGGAACTACGAGCAGTACTTC. This codes for CASSLDGNYEQYF.

The gene calls are TRBV5-1 and TRBJ2-5, with TRBD2 matching over 9 bases. CDR3 length equals 17 residues. J was trimmed by 1 base and V by 1 base; bases with no gene match: 8. Germline lookup yields CDR1 SGHRS and CDR2 YFSETQ. CDR3 protein: CASSLSPSGIRQETQYF. CDR3 DNA: TGCGCCAGCAGCTTGTCGCCTAGCGGGATCCGCCAAGAGACCCAGTACTTC.

This sequence joins TRBV19 and TRBJ1-2; TRBD1 might be the D (5 bases). Germline V gene sequence: CDR1 LNHDA, CDR2 SQIVND (reference sequence). This CDR3 has 18 amino acids. V lost 4 bases to trimming and J lost 2 bases, with 23 bases between them. CDR3 in amino acids: CASSSGGIQAVGNYGYTF. The CDR3 bases are TGTGCCAGTAGTAGCGGAGGGATACAGGCGGTAGGAAACTATGGCTACACCTTC. The complete variable domain, with remaining parts taken from reference TRBV19 and TRBJ1-2, reads DGGITQSPKYLFRKEGQNVTLSCEQNLNHDAMYWYRQDPGQGLRLIYYSQIVNDFQKGDIAEGYSVSREKKESFPLTVTSAQKNPTAFYLCASSSGGIQAVGNYGYTFGSGTRLTVV.

This clone was seen a few times. The chain joins TRBV6-4 to TRBJ1-1; D remains ambiguous. This CDR3 comprises 8 residues. Per the germline V gene, CDR1 is MRHNA and CDR2 is SNTAGT. Trimming shortened V by 11 bases and J by 12 bases, and 10 bases separated the two germline ends. The CDR3 region is CAPGAPFF. The CDR3 DNA is TGTGCCCCCGGTGCACCTTTCTTT.

V usage is TRBV7-6 and J usage is TRBJ2-7, with 11 positions matching TRBD2. The germline V gene has CDR1 SGHVS and CDR2 FNYEAQ. The junction had 12 bases not matched to a gene; V was cut back by 5 bases and J by 6 bases. The CDR3 runs 16 residues. The CDR3 region has the DNA TGTGCCAGCAGCCTTTCAGTGACTAGCGGGATGTCCGAGCAGTACTTC. Its protein is CASSLSVTSGMSEQYF.

J is TRBJ1-2 and V is TRBV2, with TRBD1 as a possible D gene (5 bases). Germline CDR1 reads SNHLY; CDR2 reads FYNNEI. Trimming cost V 1 base and J 4 bases, with 13 bases left between them. This CDR3 comprises 15 residues. The CDR3 loop is CASSEGTGGLYGYTF. The CDR3 DNA reads TGTGCCAGCAGTGAAGGGACGGGGGGTCTCTATGGCTACACCTTC.

V gene TRBV7-9 combines with J gene TRBJ2-2; maybe TRBD1 (6 bases). This CDR3 has 17 residues. From germline, CDR1 is SEHNR and CDR2 FQNEAQ (reference sequence). Trimming took 0 bases from V and 3 from J, leaving 14 bases between them. This chain's CDR3 is CASSLATRGFDTGELFF. CDR3 DNA sequence: TGTGCCAGCAGCTTAGCCACCAGGGGATTCGACACCGGGGAGCTGTTTTTT.

The genes are TRBV9 and TRBJ1-2; 7 bases line up with TRBD1. Germline V gives CDR1 SGDLS, CDR2 YYNGEE. J lost 5 bases, V lost 1 base, and 11 bases had no gene match. The CDR3 contains 16 residues. In nucleotides, the CDR3 is TGTGCCAGCAGCGTAAGCGAGACAGGGAAAGAATATGGCTACACCTTC. Encoded protein: CASSVSETGKEYGYTF.

The chain couples TRBV12-3 or TRBV12-4 to TRBJ2-7; TRBD2 agrees at 13 bases. V shed 5 bases and J 9 bases; nucleotides not matched to a gene: 4. This CDR3 has 13 residues. The CDR3 nucleotides read TGTGCCAGCAGTCCGGGACTAGCGGGACCGCAGTACTTC. The encoded protein is CASSPGLAGPQYF.

This clone appeared a few times. The sample contains more than one DNA sequence encoding this CDR3. The genes are TRBV7-8 and TRBJ2-3, with 11 bases lining up with TRBD2. The CDR3 totals 16 residues. Losses at the gene ends were 1 base for V and 5 bases for J; bases not matched to a gene: 5. Looked up from germline, CDR1 is SGHVS and CDR2 is FQNEAQ. The CDR3 nucleotides read TGTGCCAGCAGCTTAGTTAGCGGGAGGGCCGTAGATACGCAGTATTTT. Protein sequence: CASSLVSGRAVDTQYF.

This chain uses TRBV30 with TRBJ1-5; weak D call: TRBD1 (6 bases). Germline V gives CDR1 GTSNPN, CDR2 SVGIG (reference sequence). Trimming left V 4 bases short and J 3 bases short, with 7 bases between. The CDR3 length is 12 residues. CDR3 nucleotide sequence: TGTGCCTGGAACAGGGACAATCAGCCCCAGCATTTT. Amino acid sequence: CAWNRDNQPQHF.

The chain carries TRBV7-2 and TRBJ1-2; the match to TRBD1 covers 9 bases. Per germline, CDR1 SGHTA and CDR2 FQGNSA. V shed 1 base, J shed 10 bases, and the junction held 10 bases outside the gene matches. There are 15 residues in the CDR3. The CDR3 bases are TGTGCCAGCAGCTTAGTGACCGGGACAGGGAACACCTACACCTTC. Translation gives CASSLVTGTGNTYTF.

V and J are TRBV7-6 and TRBJ1-3, with a tentative D call TRBD1 (5 bases). The germline V and J ends were trimmed by 4 bases and 0 bases, with 13 bases remaining between them. There are 16 residues in the CDR3. Germline V gene sequence: CDR1 SGHVS, CDR2 FNYEAQ. The CDR3: CASSSTAQVSGNTIYF. The CDR3, as DNA: TGTGCCAGCAGCTCCACCGCACAGGTCTCTGGAAACACCATATATTTT.

The V call is TRBV7-2, the J call TRBJ2-1; possibly TRBD2 for D (6 bases). This CDR3 contains 15 residues. Germline V lookup: CDR1 SGHTA, CDR2 FQGNSA. V was shortened by 0 bases and J by 8 bases, with 14 bases between the two germline ends. CDR3 residues: CASSLAGGRWDEQFF. The CDR3 DNA reads as TGTGCCAGCAGCTTAGCGGGAGGACGGTGGGATGAGCAGTTCTTC.

V usage is TRBV5-6 and J usage is TRBJ1-2; TRBD1 matches 8 bases. CDR3 length: 14 residues. V gave up 4 bases and J gave up 4 bases; unmatched junction bases: 6. Germline V CDR1 and CDR2: SGHDT, YYEEEE. In DNA form, the CDR3 reads TGTGCCAGCAGCGACGGACAGGGCCCCTATGGCTACACCTTC. Translating it yields CASSDGQGPYGYTF.

The J gene is TRBJ2-1, the V gene TRBV29-1; TRBD2 matches at 8 bases. V lost 4 bases and J lost 8; bases outside the gene matches: 1. The CDR3 covers 11 residues. Germline V gives CDR1 SQVTM, CDR2 ANQGSEA. The CDR3 here is CSVAGGDEQFF. The CDR3 DNA sequence: TGCAGCGTTGCCGGGGGGGATGAGCAGTTCTTC.